The sequence of this T cell receptor beta chain was determined in a study of shared T cell receptors in the human thymus. Germline CDR1 SGHTA, CDR2 FQGNSA. Losses at the gene ends were 1 base for V and 2 bases for J; bases not matched to a gene: 8. CDR3 size: 17 residues. Profiled with immunoSEQ multiplex PCR; TCRdb holds only in-frame clones, not every one. The sample contains just under 550,000 clones, around 82% of which appear only once. These data were also reused for a study on human thymus T cells. That work contributes: Obtained as resections during corrective heart surgery, the thymus tissue was then studied. Thymic TCR repertoires of unrelated people reportedly overlapped highly.

The receptor was isolated from a boy under two years old with a congenital heart defect. The sample taken for sequencing was thymocytes. This sequence joins TRBV7-2 and TRBJ1-3; TRBD1 matches at 7 bases. CDR3 loop: CASSLVETGTAGNTIYF. CDR3 nucleotides: TGTGCCAGCAGCTTAGTAGAAACCGGGACAGCTGGAAACACCATATATTTT.